A single sample is the source of the 9 T cell receptor beta chains below, sequenced in a study of response to subunit inactivated influenza vaccine. One entry per CDR3 protein results from TCRdb running MiXCR on the RT-PCR reads. The sample carries about 800,000 distinct CDR3 sequences, approximately 21% recorded once. Source: PBMCs from blood, taken around 5 days after vaccination. The receptors shown here come from a man between 45 and 60 years old who received an inactivated influenza vaccine.

This clonotype was found a few times. V gene TRBV4-3 combines with J gene TRBJ2-5, with D perhaps TRBD1 or TRBD2 (5 bases each). The V gene lost 6 bases and the J gene lost 1 base, with 15 bases spanning the gap. Germline loops: CDR1 LGHNA, CDR2 YSLEER. This CDR3 comprises 15 residues. The CDR3 protein is CASSKWFGAQETQYF. CDR3 in DNA: TGCGCCAGCAGTAAGTGGTTCGGGGCCCAAGAGACCCAGTACTTC.

This chain joins TRBV28 and TRBJ2-7; TRBD1 matches at 8 bases. Losses at the gene ends were 3 bases for V and 4 bases for J; bases not matched to a gene: 17. The germline V gene has CDR1 MDHEN and CDR2 SYDVKM. This CDR3 is 18 amino acids long. The DNA for the CDR3 is TGTGCCAGCAGTTTGACGTTCGGTTTAACAGGGGGGTCATACGAGCAGTACTTC. Encoded protein: CASSLTFGLTGGSYEQYF. Drawing the rest from reference TRBV28 and TRBJ2-7, the complete variable domain is DVKVTQSSRYLVKRTGEKVFLECVQDMDHENMFWYRQDPGLGLRLIYFSYDVKMKEKGDIPEGYSVSREKKERFSLILESASTNQTSMYLCASSLTFGLTGGSYEQYFGPGTRLTVT.

Here the CDR3 DNA reads TGTGCCATCAGTGACTATAGACTAGCGGGGGTCACAGATACGCAGTATTTT. This translates into CAISDYRLAGVTDTQYF. The chain recombines TRBV10-3 with TRBJ2-3; 12 nucleotides agree with TRBD2. The germline gives CDR1 ENHRY, CDR2 SYGVKD. The CDR3 runs 17 residues. Germline trimming cut 3 bases from V and 2 bases from J; bases unmatched to any gene: 6.

Only a few counts were recorded for this clonotype. The rearrangement links TRBV12-3 or TRBV12-4 to TRBJ1-1, with a tentative D call TRBD1 (5 bases). The V end lost 5 bases, the J end lost 4 bases, and 14 bases lay between the germline ends. The length of the CDR3 is 14 residues. Here the CDR3 reads CASSVGARGTEAFF. Here the CDR3 DNA reads TGTGCCAGCAGTGTCGGGGCGAGGGGCACTGAAGCTTTCTTT.

The chain is built from TRBV7-9 and TRBJ2-5; the D gene could be TRBD1 or TRBD2 (6 bases each). The CDR3 is 15 residues long. Trimming took off 1 base at V and 5 bases at J, with 14 bases between the two ends. CDR1 and CDR2 (germline): SEHNR, FQNEAQ (reference sequence). CDR3 in amino acids: CASSLGRGKIETQYF. The DNA for the CDR3 is TGTGCCAGCAGCTTAGGGAGGGGGAAGATCGAGACCCAGTACTTC.

A few counts support this clonotype. V gene TRBV6-5 combines with J gene TRBJ2-5, with TRBD2 matching over 11 bases. This CDR3 is built from 15 residues. Trimming took 4 bases from V and 5 from J; bases not matched to a gene: 6. Germline V gene data show CDR1 as MNHEY and CDR2 as SVGAGI. CDR3 sequence (DNA): TGTGCCAGCAGTTTCTCGACTAGCGGGGCGGAGACCCAGTACTTC. It is translated as CASSFSTSGAETQYF.

The V gene is TRBV7-6, the J gene TRBJ2-3; no reliable D call. From germline, CDR1 is SGHVS and CDR2 FNYEAQ. The CDR3 runs to 13 residues. The V end was cut by 4 bases, the J end by 3 bases, with 8 bases between. The CDR3 nucleotides read TGTGCCAGCAGCTCCCAGCTTACAGATACGCAGTATTTT. The encoded protein is CASSSQLTDTQYF.

Only a few counts were recorded for this clonotype. The rearrangement uses TRBV10-3 and TRBJ2-1; 8 bases align to TRBD2. CDR1 is ENHRY and CDR2 is SYGVKD in the germline V gene. The CDR3 has 18 amino acids. Trimming at V came to 2 bases and at J to 1 base, leaving 10 bases not matched to a gene. The CDR3 loop reads CAISEPSGGRRSYNEQFF. The CDR3 DNA follows: TGTGCCATCAGTGAGCCCAGCGGGGGCCGACGATCCTACAATGAGCAGTTCTTC.

This rearrangement joins TRBV5-1 to TRBJ2-7; TRBD2 aligns across 10 bases. CDR1 and CDR2 from the germline V gene are SGHRS and YFSETQ. This CDR3 is built from 16 residues. V lost 4 bases and J lost 6; bases outside the gene matches: 13. The CDR3 spells CASSPEYLAGVPEQYF. Written as DNA, the CDR3 is TGCGCCAGCAGCCCCGAATATCTAGCGGGGGTCCCCGAGCAGTACTTC. Full variable domain (outside the CDR3, taken from reference TRBV5-1 and TRBJ2-7): KAGVTQTPRYLIKTRGQQVTLSCSPISGHRSVSWYQQTPGQGLQFLFEYFSETQRNKGNFPGRFSGRQFSNSRSEMNVSTLELGDSALYLCASSPEYLAGVPEQYFGPGTRLTVT.